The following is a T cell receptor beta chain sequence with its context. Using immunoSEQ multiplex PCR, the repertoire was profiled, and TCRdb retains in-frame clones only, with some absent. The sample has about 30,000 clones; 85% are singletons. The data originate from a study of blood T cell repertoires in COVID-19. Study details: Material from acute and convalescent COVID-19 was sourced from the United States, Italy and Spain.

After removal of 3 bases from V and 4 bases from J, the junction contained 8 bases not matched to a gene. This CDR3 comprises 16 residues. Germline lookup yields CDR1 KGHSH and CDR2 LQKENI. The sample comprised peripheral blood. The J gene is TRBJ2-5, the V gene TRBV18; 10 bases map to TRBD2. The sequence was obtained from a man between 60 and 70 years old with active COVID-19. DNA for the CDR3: TGTGCCAGCTCACCCACGGCAGCGGGAGGGAGAGAGACCCAGTACTTC. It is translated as CASSPTAAGGRETQYF. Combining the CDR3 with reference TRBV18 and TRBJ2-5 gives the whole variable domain NAGVMQNPRHLVRRRGQEARLRCSPMKGHSHVYWYRQLPEEGLKFMVYLQKENIIDESGMPKERFSAEFPKEGPSILRIQQVVRGDSAAYFCASSPTAAGGRETQYFGPGTRLLVL.